There are a few counts of the clone carrying this T cell receptor (beta chain). Antigen: not known. It was RNA transcripts that yielded the amplified TCR beta CDR3 regions. The HTBI primer set drove a first-round RT-PCR of the TCR CDR3. TCRdb reanalysed the multiplex PCR reads using MiXCR and keeps one entry per CDR3 protein. This table has about half a million distinct CDR3 sequences, approximately 16% appearing once. These data belong to a study of T cells in Graves' hyperthyroidism and ophthalmopathy. Findings of the study overall: A model built on 13 V-J features separated ophthalmopathy from stable hyperthyroidism. Blood also contained most expanded thyroid clonotypes above 0.001.

Trimming cost V 2 bases and J 3 bases, with 4 bases left between them. Germline CDR1 and CDR2: MNHNS and SASEGT. The CDR3 spans 12 residues. This TCR was sampled from a woman aged 25 to 39 with Graves' ophthalmopathy. The sequenced material came from blood. The J gene is TRBJ2-5, the V gene TRBV6-1; D unresolved. CDR3 sequence: CASSETKETQYF. CDR3 coding DNA: TGTGCCAGCAGTGAAACAAAAGAGACCCAGTACTTC.